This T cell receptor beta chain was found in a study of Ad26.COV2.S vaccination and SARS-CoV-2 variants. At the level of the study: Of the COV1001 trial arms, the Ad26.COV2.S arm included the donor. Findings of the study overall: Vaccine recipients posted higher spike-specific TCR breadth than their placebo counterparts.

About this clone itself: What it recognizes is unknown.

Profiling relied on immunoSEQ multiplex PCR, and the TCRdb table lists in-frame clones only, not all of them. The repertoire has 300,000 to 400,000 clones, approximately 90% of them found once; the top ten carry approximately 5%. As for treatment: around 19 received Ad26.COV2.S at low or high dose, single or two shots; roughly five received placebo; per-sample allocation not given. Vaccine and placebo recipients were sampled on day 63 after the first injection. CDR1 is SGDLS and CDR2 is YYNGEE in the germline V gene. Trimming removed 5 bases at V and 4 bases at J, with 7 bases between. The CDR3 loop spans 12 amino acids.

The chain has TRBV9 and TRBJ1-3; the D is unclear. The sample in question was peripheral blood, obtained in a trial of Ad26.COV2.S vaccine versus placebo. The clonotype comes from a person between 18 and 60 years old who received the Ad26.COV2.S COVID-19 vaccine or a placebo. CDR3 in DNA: TGTGCCAGCAGAGACCCAGGAAACACCATATATTTT. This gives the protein CASRDPGNTIYF.